This note documents a single TCR beta chain sequence. The source of the sample is a study of blood T cell repertoires in COVID-19. Across the study: The analysed material was cDNA or gDNA that came from T cells, B-cell-depleted T cells, or PBMCs.

In the original processing: Estimation of nucleated cell counts was performed using reference gene primer amplification. Clones were read by immunoSEQ multiplex PCR, and TCRdb kept only the in-frame ones, dropping some. That table furnishes V, J and clone size, whereas the DNA furnished D and trimming. Of 130,000 to 150,000 clones listed, roughly 84% are singletons. V shed 6 bases, J shed 2 bases, and the junction held 7 bases outside the gene matches. CDR1 is MNHNY and CDR2 is SVGAGI in the germline V gene (reference sequence). The CDR3 is 14 amino acids. V and J are TRBV6-6 and TRBJ2-7; 7 bases align to TRBD1. This TCR derives from a human donor in a cohort sampled during active COVID-19. The sequenced sample consisted of peripheral blood. CDR3 sequence reads: CASRRDRSTYEQYF. The CDR3 nucleotides read TGTGCCAGCAGAAGGGACAGATCTACCTACGAGCAGTACTTC.